Each of the 22 T cell receptor beta chains below was sequenced from the same sample in a study of blood T cell repertoires in COVID-19. Assay used: immunoSEQ multiplex PCR; TCRdb lists only in-frame clones, some missing. Of a few hundred thousand clones in the sample, roughly nine tenths were seen once. Sequencing input: PBMCs or T cells enriched from blood (not recorded which). These receptors originate from a man aged 25 to 40 who had recovered from COVID-19.

The chain couples TRBV19 to TRBJ1-1; D might be TRBD1 (5 bases). From germline, CDR1 is LNHDA and CDR2 SQIVND (reference sequence). The CDR3 loop spans 13 amino acids. Deletions cut 5 bases from V and 4 bases from J, with 11 bases between. Here the CDR3 reads CASSLLDSTEAFF. The DNA of the CDR3 is TGTGCCAGTAGTCTTCTTGACAGCACTGAAGCTTTCTTT.

The chain recombines TRBV30 with TRBJ2-5; 8 bases line up with TRBD1. Trimming at V came to 5 bases and at J to 1 base, leaving 6 bases not matched to a gene. CDR1 GTSNPN and CDR2 SVGIG come from the germline V gene (reference sequence). There are 14 residues in the CDR3. DNA of the CDR3: TGTGCCTGGGCGAGACAGGGGCTCCAAGAGACCCAGTACTTC. Protein sequence: CAWARQGLQETQYF.

The chain uses TRBV12-5 and TRBJ2-7; 7 bases are shared with TRBD1. The CDR3 contains 13 residues. Losses at the gene ends were 5 bases for V and 2 bases for J; bases not matched to a gene: 3. The germline gives CDR1 LGHNT, CDR2 FRNRAP. This chain's CDR3 is CASGQGQAYEQYF. In DNA form, the CDR3 reads TGTGCTAGTGGTCAAGGACAGGCCTACGAGCAGTACTTC.

V and J are TRBV29-1 and TRBJ2-7, with a weak D call TRBD1 (5 bases). V dropped 4 bases and J dropped 5 bases, with 9 bases sitting between them. Germline-derived CDR1 and CDR2 are SQVTM and ANQGSEA. There are 11 residues in the CDR3. The CDR3 sequence is CSVVGVNEQYF. In nucleotides, the CDR3 is TGCAGCGTTGTAGGGGTTAACGAGCAGTACTTC.

The V gene is TRBV7-2, the J gene TRBJ1-1; maybe TRBD1 (6 bases). The V gene's germline CDR1 is SGHTA and CDR2 FQGNSA. V was pared by 4 bases and J by 5 bases, with 17 bases between. The CDR3 is made up of 15 amino acids. CDR3 nucleotides: TGTGCCAGCAGCTGGAGGCCAGGGGCGACTACTGAAGCTTTCTTT. Amino acids: CASSWRPGATTEAFF.

The chain uses TRBV2 and TRBJ2-2; the match to TRBD1 covers 7 bases. The CDR3 consists of 17 residues. The V and J ends lost 5 bases and 2 bases, in that order; junction bases with no gene match: 11. From germline, CDR1 is SNHLY and CDR2 FYNNEI. The CDR3: CASSNDRAALNTGELFF. The CDR3 coding sequence is TGTGCCAGCAGTAACGACAGGGCCGCGCTCAACACCGGGGAGCTGTTTTTT. Combining the CDR3 with reference TRBV2 and TRBJ2-2 gives the whole variable domain EPEVTQTPSHQVTQMGQEVILRCVPISNHLYFYWYRQILGQKVEFLVSFYNNEISEKSEIFDDQFSVERPDGSNFTLKIRSTKLEDSAMYFCASSNDRAALNTGELFFGEGSRLTVL.

This clone was observed a few times. The rearrangement joins TRBV30 to TRBJ2-2; 9 bases match TRBD2. The germline gives CDR1 GTSNPN, CDR2 SVGIG (reference sequence). The CDR3 length is 13 residues. As DNA, the CDR3 is TGTGCGGCGGGAGGGGGGAACACCGGGGAGCTGTTTTTT. Its protein product is CAAGGGNTGELFF.

The chain employs TRBV6-6 and TRBJ2-2; the match to TRBD2 covers 12 bases. This CDR3 is 16 amino acids long. After removal of 2 bases from V and 7 bases from J, the junction contained 5 bases not matched to a gene. In germline, CDR1 is MNHNY, CDR2 SVGAGI (reference sequence). CDR3 in amino acids: CASSYETSGRNGELFF. CDR3 in DNA: TGTGCCAGCAGTTACGAGACTAGCGGGAGAAACGGGGAGCTGTTTTTT.

The chain has TRBV19 and TRBJ1-2; 12 positions match TRBD1. The germline V gene has CDR1 LNHDA and CDR2 SQIVND (reference sequence). The CDR3 is made up of 16 amino acids. V lost 5 bases, J lost 3 bases, and 7 bases stayed unmatched. CDR3 nucleotides: TGTGCCAGTAGTCCCGGGACAGGGGGCGGTTACTATGGCTACACCTTC. Translating it yields CASSPGTGGGYYGYTF.

The chain links TRBV7-8 to TRBJ1-2; D is undetermined. The V end was cut by 1 base, the J end by 2 bases, with 5 bases between. Germline CDR1 and CDR2: SGHVS and FQNEAQ. This CDR3 spans 13 amino acids. CDR3 protein: CASSLGQNYGYTF. In nucleotides, the CDR3 is TGTGCCAGCAGCTTAGGCCAGAACTATGGCTACACCTTC.

The CDR3, as DNA: TGTGCCAGCAGCCCAACCACCGGGACAGGAGTAGCAACTAATGAAAAACTGTTTTTT. Translating gives CASSPTTGTGVATNEKLFF. The genes are TRBV3-1 (or the pseudogene TRBV3-2) and TRBJ1-4, with 8 bases matching TRBD1. V lost 4 bases to trimming and J lost 0 bases; unmatched junction nucleotides: 13. Germline-derived CDR1 and CDR2 are LGHDT and YNNKEL (reference sequence). The CDR3 has 19 residues.

The chain employs TRBV30 and TRBJ1-4; 9 bases match TRBD1. The V gene end was trimmed by 3 bases and the J gene end by 7 bases; junction bases not matched to a gene: 9. The germline V gene encodes CDR1 GTSNPN and CDR2 SVGIG (reference sequence). This CDR3 region has 15 residues. The CDR3: CAWRGGQGGSEKLFF. In nucleotides, the CDR3 is TGTGCCTGGAGGGGGGGACAGGGCGGCTCTGAAAAACTGTTTTTT.

The chain joins TRBV6-5 to TRBJ2-1; TRBD2 aligns across 7 bases. Germline values: CDR1 MNHEY, CDR2 SVGAGI. The trim removed 5 bases at V and 0 bases at J, leaving 4 bases unmatched. The CDR3 consists of 15 residues. DNA for the CDR3: TGTGCCAGCAGTCCTTGGACTAGCTCCTACAATGAGCAGTTCTTC. Translated, it gives CASSPWTSSYNEQFF.

V usage is TRBV27 and J usage is TRBJ2-1; D is unresolved. Looked up from germline, CDR1 is MNHEY and CDR2 is SMNVEV (reference sequence). The germline V and J ends were trimmed by 2 bases and 4 bases, with 9 bases remaining between them. The CDR3 length is 14 residues. The CDR3 sequence is CASSLLPPYNEQFF. The CDR3, as DNA: TGTGCCAGCAGTTTACTCCCCCCGTACAATGAGCAGTTCTTC.

The V call is TRBV7-2, the J call TRBJ1-6; 8 bases align to TRBD1. The germline V gene has CDR1 SGHTA and CDR2 FQGNSA. V was clipped by 5 bases and J by 7 bases; unmatched bases: 4. This CDR3 has 14 residues. The CDR3 DNA sequence: TGTGCCAGCAGCGCAGGACAGGGAAATTCACCCCTCCACTTT. The encoded protein is CASSAGQGNSPLHF. The full variable domain, its missing parts supplied by reference TRBV7-2 and TRBJ1-6, is GAGVSQSPSNKVTEKGKDVELRCDPISGHTALYWYRQSLGQGLEFLIYFQGNSAPDKSGLPSDRFSAERTGGSVSTLTIQRTQQEDSAVYLCASSAGQGNSPLHFGNGTRLTVT.

Comment on this clone: Other nucleotide sequences in the sample specify the same CDR3. The chain combines TRBV15 with TRBJ2-7; unclear D gene. Per the germline V gene, CDR1 is LNHNV and CDR2 is YYDKDF (reference sequence). The CDR3 has 12 residues. V shed 5 bases and J shed 0 bases, with 5 bases lying between them. CDR3 sequence reads: CATSPGSYEQYF. CDR3 sequence (DNA): TGTGCCACCAGCCCAGGCTCCTACGAGCAGTACTTC. The full variable domain, in which reference TRBV15 and TRBJ2-7 provide the parts outside the CDR3, is DAMVIQNPRYQVTQFGKPVTLSCSQTLNHNVMYWYQQKSSQAPKLLFHYYDKDFNNEADTPDNFQSRRPNTSFCFLDIRSPGLGDTAMYLCATSPGSYEQYFGPGTRLTVT.

The chain links TRBV27 to TRBJ2-7, with 12 bases matching TRBD1. V trimming: 6 bases; J trimming: 5 bases; junction bases outside the gene matches: 11. CDR1 MNHEY and CDR2 SMNVEV come from the germline V gene (reference sequence). CDR3 length: 16 amino acids. CDR3 sequence (DNA): TGTGCCAGCAGCCCTTTCGGGGACAGGGGGCTTGACGAGCAGTACTTC. Translating it yields CASSPFGDRGLDEQYF.

Only a few counts were recorded for this clone. The chain employs TRBV6-5 and TRBJ2-7; maybe TRBD1 (6 bases). V dropped 8 bases and J dropped 1 base, with 12 bases sitting between them. The CDR3 is 13 residues long. Germline CDR1 reads MNHEY; CDR2 reads SVGAGI. This chain's CDR3 is CASEPGQSYEQYF. DNA of the CDR3: TGTGCCAGCGAACCGGGACAATCCTACGAGCAGTACTTC.

V gene TRBV30 combines with J gene TRBJ1-2; D might be TRBD1 (6 bases). The V gene's germline CDR1 is GTSNPN and CDR2 SVGIG (reference sequence). This CDR3 comprises 13 residues. V dropped 4 bases and J dropped 2 bases, with 11 bases sitting between them. CDR3 region: CAWNEGQNYGYTF. In nucleotides, the CDR3 is TGTGCCTGGAATGAAGGACAGAACTATGGCTACACCTTC.

The V and J genes are TRBV6-5 and TRBJ1-2; D remains unclear. CDR3 length: 12 amino acids. Trimming removed 7 bases from V and 7 bases from J, with 13 bases in between. Germline CDR1 and CDR2: MNHEY and SVGAGI. The CDR3 is CASTQVLRGYTF. The CDR3 DNA reads TGTGCCAGCACCCAGGTTCTGCGTGGCTACACCTTC.

The chain joins TRBV4-2 to TRBJ2-5; 7 bases line up with TRBD1. The CDR3 is made up of 15 amino acids. Germline V gives CDR1 LGHNA, CDR2 YNFKEQ. V lost 2 bases, J lost 3 bases, and 6 bases stayed unmatched. Here the CDR3 DNA reads TGTGCCAGCAGCCAAACCGGGACAGAGAAAGAGACCCAGTACTTC. Translated, it gives CASSQTGTEKETQYF.

The chain carries TRBV28 and TRBJ2-1, with D perhaps matching TRBD2 (6 bases). This CDR3 region has 14 residues. The V end was cut by 8 bases, the J end by 6 bases, with 17 bases between. Germline CDR1 reads MDHEN; CDR2 reads SYDVKM. The CDR3 nucleotides are TGTGCCAGCCATCGGGGTCAGGGAGGCAATGAGCAGTTCTTC. Residues: CASHRGQGGNEQFF.